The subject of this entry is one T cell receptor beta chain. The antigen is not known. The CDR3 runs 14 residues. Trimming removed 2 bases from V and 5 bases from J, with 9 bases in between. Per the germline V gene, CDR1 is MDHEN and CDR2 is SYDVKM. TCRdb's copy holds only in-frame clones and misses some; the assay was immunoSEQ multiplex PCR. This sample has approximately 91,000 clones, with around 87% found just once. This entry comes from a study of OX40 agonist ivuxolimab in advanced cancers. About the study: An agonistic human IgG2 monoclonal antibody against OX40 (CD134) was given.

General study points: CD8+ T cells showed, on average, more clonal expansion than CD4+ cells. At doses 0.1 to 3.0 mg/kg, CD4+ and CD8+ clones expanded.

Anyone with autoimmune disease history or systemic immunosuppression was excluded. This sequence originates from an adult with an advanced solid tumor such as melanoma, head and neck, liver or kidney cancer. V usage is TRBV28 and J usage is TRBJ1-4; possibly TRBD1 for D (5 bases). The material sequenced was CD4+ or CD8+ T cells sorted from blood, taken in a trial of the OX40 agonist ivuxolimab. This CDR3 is CASSLDRSNEKLFF. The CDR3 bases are TGTGCCAGCAGTTTAGACAGATCAAATGAAAAACTGTTTTTT.